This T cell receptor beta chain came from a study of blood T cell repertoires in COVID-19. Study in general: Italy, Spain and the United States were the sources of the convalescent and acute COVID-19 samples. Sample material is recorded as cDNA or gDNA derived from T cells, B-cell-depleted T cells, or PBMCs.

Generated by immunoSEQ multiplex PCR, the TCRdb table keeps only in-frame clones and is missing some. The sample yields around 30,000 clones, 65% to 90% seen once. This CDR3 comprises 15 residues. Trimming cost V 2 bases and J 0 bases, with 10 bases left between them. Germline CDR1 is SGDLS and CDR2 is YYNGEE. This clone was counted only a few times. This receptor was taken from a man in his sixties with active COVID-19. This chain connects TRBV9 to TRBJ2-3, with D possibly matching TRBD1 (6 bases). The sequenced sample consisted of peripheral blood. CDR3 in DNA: TGTGCCAGCAGCGTCGCCAGGGGAAGCACAGATACGCAGTATTTT. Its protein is CASSVARGSTDTQYF.